These 31 T cell receptor beta chains share one sample of origin, sequenced in a study of human T cells and chemical hapten exposure. Time point described: pre-sensitization, week 0. The treatment denotes: therapeutic diphenylcyclopropenone sensitization with weekly scalp DPC. Via MiXCR, TCRdb re-called the RACE reads, giving one row per CDR3 protein. The sample includes a few hundred thousand distinct CDR3 sequences, about 9% seen only once; the top ten take 2% to 3%. The material was whole blood, obtained in connection with sensitization to the hapten diphenylcyclopropenone (DPC). The origin of the receptors is a woman between 40 and 50 years old with alopecia areata. Some clones in this sample may be carry-over from other donors' samples.

This clonotype was observed many times. The chain combines TRBV28 with TRBJ2-3, with 11 bases aligning to TRBD2. The V gene's germline CDR1 is MDHEN and CDR2 SYDVKM. This CDR3 comprises 14 residues. With 5 bases clipped from V and 8 bases from J, the junction kept 6 bases outside the gene matches. CDR3 nucleotides: TGTGCCAGCAGTCCTGGGACTAGCGGCCTTACGCAGTATTTT. This translates into CASSPGTSGLTQYF.

The chain employs TRBV5-6 and TRBJ2-5; D is unresolved. The germline CDR1 and CDR2 sequences are SGHDT and YYEEEE. The V and J ends lost 5 bases and 2 bases respectively, with 13 bases between them. This CDR3 is built from 14 residues. CDR3 coding DNA: TGTGCCAGCAGATCAGTCACAGATCAAGAGACCCAGTACTTC. It is translated as CASRSVTDQETQYF.

In its sample, this clonotype was seen a few times. The chain is built from TRBV12-3 or TRBV12-4 and TRBJ2-4; tentatively, D is TRBD2 (6 bases). V gave up 3 bases and J gave up 7 bases, with 10 bases separating them. This CDR3 is built from 13 residues. In DNA, the CDR3 is TGTGCCAGCAGTTTCGGAGGGGCCAACATTCAGTACTTC. Amino acids: CASSFGGANIQYF.

This clonotype was counted only a few times. This chain links TRBV11-3 with TRBJ2-1; D is uncertain. V was clipped by 3 bases and J by 1 base, with 13 bases between them. The germline V gene has CDR1 SGHNT and CDR2 YENEEA. The CDR3 runs 16 residues. CDR3 bases: TGTGCCAGCAGCTTTCTGGCGAGCGCGTCCTACAATGAGCAGTTCTTC. Its protein product is CASSFLASASYNEQFF.

This clonotype was observed at least ten times. The rearrangement links TRBV6-2 or TRBV6-3 to TRBJ2-5, with a weak D call TRBD1 (6 bases). The germline CDR1 and CDR2 sequences are MNHEY and SVGEGT. The CDR3 extends over 14 amino acids. V lost 4 bases to trimming and J lost 4 bases, with 13 bases between them. The DNA for the CDR3 is TGTGCCAGCAGTTCCGCGACAGGCCGAGAGACCCAGTACTTC. Its translation: CASSSATGRETQYF.

V gene TRBV14 combines with J gene TRBJ1-2, with 8 positions matching TRBD1. V lost 5 bases to trimming and J lost 6 bases; unmatched junction nucleotides: 5. The length of the CDR3 is 13 residues. Germline V gives CDR1 SGHDN, CDR2 FVKESK. The CDR3 loop is CASSKDRVDGYTF. The CDR3 coding sequence is TGTGCCAGCAGCAAGGACAGGGTGGATGGCTACACCTTC.

The chain is built from TRBV20-1 and TRBJ2-5; 11 positions match TRBD2. With V trimmed by 3 bases and J by 3 bases, 3 bases remained unmatched. The CDR3 extends over 14 amino acids. Germline V gene sequence: CDR1 DFQATT, CDR2 SNEGSKA (reference sequence). CDR3: CSASFSGREETQYF. CDR3 DNA: TGCAGTGCTAGCTTTAGCGGGAGGGAAGAGACCCAGTACTTC.

This clonotype occurred a few times. The chain recombines TRBV11-3 with TRBJ2-1; TRBD1 might be the D (6 bases). V was cut by 0 bases and J by 6 bases, with 9 bases left in between. The CDR3 totals 14 residues. CDR1 is SGHNT and CDR2 is YENEEA in the germline V gene. This CDR3 reads CASSLETGSNEQFF. The CDR3, as DNA: TGTGCCAGCAGCTTAGAAACAGGGTCCAATGAGCAGTTCTTC.

The chain carries TRBV5-1 and TRBJ2-7; D remains unclear. The ends were cut back, 3 bases at V and 6 bases at J, with 16 bases in the middle. This CDR3 spans 14 amino acids. Germline lookup yields CDR1 SGHRS and CDR2 YFSETQ. The CDR3 sequence is CASSSDLLGIEQYF. The CDR3, as DNA: TGCGCCAGCAGCTCGGATCTCCTGGGAATCGAGCAGTACTTC.

This clonotype was counted a few times. The rearrangement joins TRBV7-9 to TRBJ1-4, with a weak D call TRBD1 (5 bases). Germline assignment: CDR1 SEHNR and CDR2 FQNEAQ (reference sequence). Trimming removed 4 bases from V and 8 bases from J, with 17 bases in between. The CDR3 runs 15 residues. This chain's CDR3 is CASSSTGTEKEKLFF. CDR3 bases: TGTGCCAGCAGCTCCACCGGGACGGAAAAAGAAAAACTGTTTTTT.

The chain joins TRBV6-5 to TRBJ1-5, with a possible D match to TRBD1 (6 bases). The V gene's germline CDR1 is MNHEY and CDR2 SVGAGI. V was pared by 2 bases and J by 5 bases, with 16 bases between. The CDR3 consists of 16 residues. The CDR3 spells CASSYLPMAGDQPQHF. Written as DNA, the CDR3 is TGTGCCAGCAGTTACCTACCGATGGCAGGGGATCAGCCCCAGCATTTT.

There are many counts of this clonotype. The chain recombines TRBV10-3 with TRBJ1-5; D unclear. From germline, CDR1 is ENHRY and CDR2 SYGVKD. V was pared by 0 bases and J by 0 bases, with 9 bases between. The CDR3 extends over 16 amino acids. CDR3 in DNA: TGTGCCATCAGTGAGTCGATTTTACATAGCAATCAGCCCCAGCATTTT. Its protein product is CAISESILHSNQPQHF.

In its sample, this clonotype was seen a few times. The rearrangement links TRBV29-1 to TRBJ1-4; unclear D gene. Germline lookup yields CDR1 SQVTM and CDR2 ANQGSEA. This CDR3 has 13 residues. V lost 7 bases to trimming and J lost 0 bases, with 9 bases between them. The DNA for the CDR3 is TGCAGCGCCCGACACGCAACTAATGAAAAACTGTTTTTT. Translation gives CSARHATNEKLFF.

Only a few counts were recorded for this clonotype. The chain has TRBV28 and TRBJ2-4, with no clear D. V dropped 5 bases and J dropped 4 bases, with 15 bases sitting between them. Per germline, CDR1 MDHEN and CDR2 SYDVKM. This CDR3 region has 15 residues. The CDR3 region is CASSPRMTAKNIQYF. The CDR3 bases are TGTGCCAGCAGTCCTCGAATGACGGCGAAAAACATTCAGTACTTC.

The CDR3: CASSQDAREGHGYTF. The CDR3 bases are TGCGCCAGCAGCCAAGATGCCAGGGAAGGCCATGGCTACACCTTC. This sequence joins TRBV4-3 and TRBJ1-2, with D possibly matching TRBD1 (5 bases). The CDR3 totals 15 residues. Germline values: CDR1 LGHNA, CDR2 YSLEER. Trimming shortened V by 0 bases and J by 6 bases, and 14 bases separated the two germline ends.

The chain employs TRBV20-1 and TRBJ1-1; D gene unclear. This CDR3 is 13 amino acids long. The V end was cut by 6 bases, the J end by 2 bases, with 13 bases between. Germline V gene sequence: CDR1 DFQATT, CDR2 SNEGSKA (reference sequence). This CDR3 is CSAFSGRNTEAFF. In nucleotides, the CDR3 is TGCAGTGCCTTTTCGGGTAGAAACACTGAAGCTTTCTTT.

This sequence joins TRBV5-1 and TRBJ1-6; D possibly corresponds to TRBD1 (6 bases). Germline V gene lookup returns CDR1 SGHRS and CDR2 YFSETQ. Trimming cost V 0 bases and J 7 bases, with 14 bases left between them. The CDR3 is 16 amino acids. CDR3 residues: CASSLDLTGLNSPLHF. For the CDR3, the DNA is TGCGCCAGCAGCTTGGACCTAACAGGGTTGAATTCACCCCTCCACTTT.

The chain links TRBV4-2 to TRBJ2-2, with TRBD1 identical over 8 bases. J gave up 6 bases and V 0 bases, and 6 bases lay outside the gene matches. This CDR3 region has 16 residues. Germline CDR1 and CDR2: LGHNA and YNFKEQ. The chain's CDR3 is CASSQEARGHAGELFF. CDR3 coding DNA: TGTGCCAGCAGCCAAGAGGCCAGGGGGCATGCCGGGGAGCTGTTTTTT.

The table lists this clonotype with many counts. The V and J genes are TRBV29-1 and TRBJ2-2; 7 nucleotides agree with TRBD2. The CDR3 consists of 12 residues. V trimming: 3 bases; J trimming: 6 bases; junction bases outside the gene matches: 1. Looked up from germline, CDR1 is SQVTM and CDR2 is ANQGSEA. This CDR3 is CSVDRGAGELFF. DNA of the CDR3: TGCAGCGTTGATCGGGGGGCCGGGGAGCTGTTTTTT.

This clonotype appeared a few times. The chain recombines TRBV20-1 with TRBJ2-6; D may match TRBD1 or TRBD2 (5 bases each). The CDR3 covers 16 residues. Deletions cut 0 bases from V and 2 bases from J, with 11 bases between. Germline lookup yields CDR1 DFQATT and CDR2 SNEGSKA (reference sequence). DNA for the CDR3: TGCAGTGCTAGAGACGCCAGAGGGGCTGGGGCCAACGTCCTGACTTTC. It encodes CSARDARGAGANVLTF.

The chain employs TRBV20-1 and TRBJ1-1; possibly TRBD1 for D (5 bases). The V gene's germline CDR1 is DFQATT and CDR2 SNEGSKA (reference sequence). The CDR3 runs 13 residues. Trimming left V 5 bases short and J 0 bases short, with 10 bases between. In DNA form, the CDR3 reads TGCAGTGCTTCGACAGCCATGAACACTGAAGCTTTCTTT. Translated, it gives CSASTAMNTEAFF.

A few counts support this clonotype. The chain employs TRBV28 and TRBJ2-5, with TRBD2 identical over 8 bases. V shed 8 bases, J shed 2 bases, and the junction held 7 bases outside the gene matches. The germline V gene has CDR1 MDHEN and CDR2 SYDVKM. There are 14 residues in the CDR3. The CDR3 bases are TGTGCCAGCGCCGGAACTAGCGGACAAGAGACCCAGTACTTC. Protein product: CASAGTSGQETQYF.

This clonotype showed up many times. V is TRBV7-9 and J is TRBJ2-3; D unresolved. Per germline, CDR1 SEHNR and CDR2 FQNEAQ (reference sequence). CDR3 length equals 13 residues. Trimming pared 5 bases from V and 2 bases from J, leaving 8 bases between. CDR3 protein: CASSTRHTDTQYF. The CDR3, as DNA: TGTGCCAGCAGCACCCGCCACACAGATACGCAGTATTTT.

The CDR3 here is CASAPRTLNTEAFF. In DNA form, the CDR3 reads TGCGCCAGCGCCCCCAGGACCTTAAACACTGAAGCTTTCTTT. This chain joins TRBV10-2 and TRBJ1-1; D unresolved. The CDR3 runs to 14 residues. The V end was cut by 8 bases, the J end by 2 bases, with 15 bases between. Per the germline V gene, CDR1 is WSHSY and CDR2 is SAAADI.

V is TRBV12-3 or TRBV12-4 and J is TRBJ1-2; no reliable D call. Trimming removed 0 bases at V and 8 bases at J, with 4 bases between. The CDR3 has 11 residues. CDR3 protein: CASSLAGGYTF. In DNA, the CDR3 is TGTGCCAGCAGTTTAGCTGGGGGCTACACCTTC.

The genes are TRBV11-2 and TRBJ2-4; D call uncertain. From germline, CDR1 is SGHAT and CDR2 FQNNGV. V was clipped by 5 bases and J by 6 bases, with 11 bases between them. The CDR3 has 13 residues. The CDR3 DNA is TGTGCCAGCAGCCAAAGGACGGTAAACATTCAGTACTTC. It translates to CASSQRTVNIQYF.

This clonotype was counted between two and nine times. This chain uses TRBV7-9 with TRBJ1-1, with 9 positions matching TRBD1. Germline V gene sequence: CDR1 SEHNR, CDR2 FQNEAQ (reference sequence). The CDR3 spans 16 residues. The trim removed 5 bases at V and 1 base at J, leaving 8 bases unmatched. CDR3 DNA sequence: TGTGCCAGCAGCACGATACAGGGGGCGCCGAACACTGAAGCTTTCTTT. Its protein is CASSTIQGAPNTEAFF. Combining the CDR3 with reference TRBV7-9 and TRBJ1-1 gives the whole variable domain DTGVSQNPRHKITKRGQNVTFRCDPISEHNRLYWYRQTLGQGPEFLTYFQNEAQLEKSRLLSDRFSAERPKGSFSTLEIQRTEQGDSAMYLCASSTIQGAPNTEAFFGQGTRLTVV.

The chain combines TRBV20-1 with TRBJ2-7; D unclear. V gave up 5 bases and J gave up 4 bases, with 12 bases separating them. The CDR3 spans 12 residues. CDR1 and CDR2 from the germline V gene are DFQATT and SNEGSKA (reference sequence). CDR3 sequence: CSAPEFGYEQYF. The CDR3, as DNA: TGCAGTGCTCCTGAATTTGGTTACGAGCAGTACTTC.

This clonotype has more than one count but fewer than ten. The chain combines TRBV11-1 with TRBJ2-6, with D unresolved. Germline V gives CDR1 SGHAT, CDR2 FQDESV (reference sequence). V lost 2 bases and J 3 bases, leaving 8 bases between the germline ends. The CDR3 has 15 amino acids. CDR3 DNA: TGTGCCAGCAGCTTACAGGAAGGTGGGGCCAACGTCCTGACTTTC. It encodes CASSLQEGGANVLTF.

Only a few counts were recorded for this clonotype. This sequence joins TRBV20-1 and TRBJ2-7; maybe TRBD2 (6 bases). The CDR3 is 14 residues long. The V end was cut by 6 bases, the J end by 2 bases, with 17 bases between. Per the germline V gene, CDR1 is DFQATT and CDR2 is SNEGSKA (reference sequence). CDR3: CSALVAVRAYEQYF. The CDR3 DNA reads as TGCAGTGCCTTAGTAGCGGTGCGAGCCTACGAGCAGTACTTC.

This clonotype appeared many times. This rearrangement joins TRBV5-1 to TRBJ2-5; maybe TRBD2 (5 bases). CDR1 is SGHRS, CDR2 YFSETQ, per germline. Trimming took 2 bases from V and 2 from J, leaving 13 bases between them. The CDR3 is made up of 15 amino acids. CDR3 loop: CASSFMGVIQETQYF. Here the CDR3 DNA reads TGCGCCAGCAGCTTCATGGGAGTGATTCAAGAGACCCAGTACTTC.